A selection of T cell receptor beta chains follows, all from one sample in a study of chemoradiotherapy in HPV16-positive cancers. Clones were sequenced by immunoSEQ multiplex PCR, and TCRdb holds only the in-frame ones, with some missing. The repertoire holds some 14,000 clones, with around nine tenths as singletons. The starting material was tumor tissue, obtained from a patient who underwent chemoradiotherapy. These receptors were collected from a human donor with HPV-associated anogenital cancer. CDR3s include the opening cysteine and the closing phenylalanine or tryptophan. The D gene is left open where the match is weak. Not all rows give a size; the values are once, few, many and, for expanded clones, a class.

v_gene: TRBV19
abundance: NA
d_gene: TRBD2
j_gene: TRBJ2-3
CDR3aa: CASSFPSGRYLGTDTQYF
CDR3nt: TGTGCCAGTAGTTTTCCCAGCGGGAGGTACCTGGGCACAGATACGCAGTATTTT

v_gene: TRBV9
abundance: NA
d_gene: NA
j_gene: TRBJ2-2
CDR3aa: CASSAPANTGELFF
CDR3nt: TGTGCCAGCAGCGCCCCCGCGAACACCGGGGAGCTGTTTTTT

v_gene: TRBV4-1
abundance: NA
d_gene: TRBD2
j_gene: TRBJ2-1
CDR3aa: CASSQDWSGSRNEQFF
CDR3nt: TGCGCCAGCAGCCAAGATTGGAGCGGGAGTCGCAATGAGCAGTTCTTC

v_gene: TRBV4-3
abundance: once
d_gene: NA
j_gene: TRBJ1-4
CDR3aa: CASSQGQSKREKLFF
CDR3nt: TGCGCCAGCAGCCAAGGACAGTCAAAACGGGAAAAACTGTTTTTT

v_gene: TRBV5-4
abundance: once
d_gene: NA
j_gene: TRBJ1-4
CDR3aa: CASSPGRRNEKLFF
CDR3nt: TGTGCCAGCAGCCCGGGGAGAAGGAATGAAAAACTGTTTTTT

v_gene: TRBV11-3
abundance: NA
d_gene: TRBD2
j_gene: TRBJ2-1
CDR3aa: CASSSTAEREDEQFF
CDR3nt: TGTGCCAGCAGCTCGACGGCGGAACGGGAGGATGAGCAGTTCTTC

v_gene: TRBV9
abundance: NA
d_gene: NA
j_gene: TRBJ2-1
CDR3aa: CASSPRPGEQIYNEQFF
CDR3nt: TGTGCCAGCAGCCCGAGGCCAGGGGAACAAATCTACAATGAGCAGTTCTTC

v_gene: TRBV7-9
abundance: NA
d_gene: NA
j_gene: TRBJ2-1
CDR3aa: CASSLELHEQFF
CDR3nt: TGTGCCAGCAGCTTAGAACTACATGAGCAGTTCTTC

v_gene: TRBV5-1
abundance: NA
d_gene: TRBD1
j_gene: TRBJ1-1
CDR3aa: CASSLGQGVRNTEAFF
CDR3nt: TGCGCCAGCAGCCTCGGACAGGGGGTTCGGAACACTGAAGCTTTCTTT

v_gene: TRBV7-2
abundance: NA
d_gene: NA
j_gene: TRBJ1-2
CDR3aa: CASSLSSGVFGYTF
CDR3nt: TGTGCCAGCAGCTTATCCAGCGGCGTCTTTGGCTACACCTTC

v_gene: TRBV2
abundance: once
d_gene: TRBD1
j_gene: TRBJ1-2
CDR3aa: CASTMDREDGYTF
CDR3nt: TGTGCCAGCACAATGGACAGGGAGGATGGCTACACCTTC